These 6 T cell receptor beta chains originate from one sample sequenced in a study of blood T cell repertoires in COVID-19. Libraries were prepared by immunoSEQ multiplex PCR; TCRdb keeps only in-frame clonotypes and omits some of them. The sample yields 40,000 to 55,000 clones, around 84% seen once. The source material was peripheral blood. The receptors originated from a man aged 50 to 60 with active COVID-19.

The chain is built from TRBV11-2 and TRBJ1-4, with TRBD1 matching 8 bases. Germline loops: CDR1 SGHAT, CDR2 FQNNGV. The CDR3 contains 16 residues. With 1 base clipped from V and 8 bases from J, the junction kept 9 bases outside the gene matches. The CDR3 region is CASSLGDGTGREKLFF. The CDR3 DNA follows: TGTGCCAGCAGCTTAGGGGACGGGACAGGCAGGGAAAAACTGTTTTTT.

V gene TRBV27 combines with J gene TRBJ2-7; 8 bases line up with TRBD1. Germline V CDR1 and CDR2: MNHEY, SMNVEV (reference sequence). Germline trimming cut 2 bases from V and 5 bases from J; bases unmatched to any gene: 2. The CDR3 has 13 amino acids. The CDR3 sequence is CASSLQGANEQYF. In DNA, the CDR3 is TGTGCCAGCAGTTTACAGGGGGCAAACGAGCAGTACTTC.

The chain combines TRBV19 with TRBJ1-1; D is possibly TRBD1 (5 bases). With 5 bases removed from V and 1 base from J, the gap between germline ends came to 11 bases. CDR3 length: 14 residues. In germline, CDR1 is LNHDA, CDR2 SQIVND (reference sequence). CDR3 sequence reads: CASSPSRANTEAFF. DNA for the CDR3: TGTGCCAGTAGTCCCAGCAGGGCGAACACTGAAGCTTTCTTT. The whole variable domain, filled in from reference TRBV19 and TRBJ1-1, reads DGGITQSPKYLFRKEGQNVTLSCEQNLNHDAMYWYRQDPGQGLRLIYYSQIVNDFQKGDIAEGYSVSREKKESFPLTVTSAQKNPTAFYLCASSPSRANTEAFFGQGTRLTVV.

This chain links TRBV27 with TRBJ2-5; D might be TRBD1 (5 bases). This CDR3 spans 13 amino acids. V was shortened by 1 base and J by 5 bases, with 8 bases between the two germline ends. The germline V gene encodes CDR1 MNHEY and CDR2 SMNVEV (reference sequence). CDR3 residues: CASSLWSGETQYF. The CDR3 coding sequence is TGTGCCAGCAGTTTATGGTCAGGGGAGACCCAGTACTTC.

J is TRBJ2-1 and V is TRBV10-2; tentative D call: TRBD2 (7 bases). The CDR3 covers 12 residues. The V gene lost 8 bases and the J gene lost 9 bases, with 14 bases spanning the gap. In germline, CDR1 is WSHSY, CDR2 SAAADI. The CDR3 loop reads CASDAGASEQFF. The CDR3 DNA reads TGCGCCAGCGATGCGGGGGCTAGTGAGCAGTTCTTC.

This chain links TRBV6-5 with TRBJ2-7, with D uncertain. The CDR3 extends over 13 amino acids. Germline-derived CDR1 and CDR2 are MNHEY and SVGAGI. V lost 10 bases to trimming and J lost 0 bases, with 13 bases between them. In DNA, the CDR3 is TGTGCCACCCGGTTCCCACCCTCCTACGAGCAGTACTTC. This translates into CATRFPPSYEQYF.